This TCR beta chain was recorded in a study of CD4 T cells in relation to SARS-CoV-2 and coronaviruses. Study findings and constraints: This crossreactivity analysis covered spike protein alone, no other viral proteins. SARS-CoV-2-driven expansion was significantly weaker in crossreactive than monoreactive clones.

Looked up from germline, CDR1 is SGHRS and CDR2 is YFSETQ. After removal of 0 bases from V and 6 bases from J, the junction contained 11 bases not matched to a gene. This CDR3 has 17 residues. CD4+ T cells from unexposed donors were obtained before the COVID-19 pandemic (2011-2018). Naive and memory CD4+ T cell DNA was deep-sequenced without culture. Assay: immunoSEQ multiplex PCR; the TCRdb copy retains only in-frame clones and omits some. This table holds under 90,000 clones, 90% to 95% found once. In the case of this clone: Its antigen is not identified.

This sequence was found in a human donor in good health. The rearrangement links TRBV5-1 to TRBJ2-1; 8 nucleotides match TRBD1. The sequencing input was naive CD4+ T cells from PBMCs. Subset defined: naive CD4+ T cells isolated by negative enrichment. This CDR3 is CASSLGAPGGLSNEQFF. The CDR3 nucleotides read TGCGCCAGCAGCTTGGGAGCGCCAGGGGGCCTTAGCAATGAGCAGTTCTTC.